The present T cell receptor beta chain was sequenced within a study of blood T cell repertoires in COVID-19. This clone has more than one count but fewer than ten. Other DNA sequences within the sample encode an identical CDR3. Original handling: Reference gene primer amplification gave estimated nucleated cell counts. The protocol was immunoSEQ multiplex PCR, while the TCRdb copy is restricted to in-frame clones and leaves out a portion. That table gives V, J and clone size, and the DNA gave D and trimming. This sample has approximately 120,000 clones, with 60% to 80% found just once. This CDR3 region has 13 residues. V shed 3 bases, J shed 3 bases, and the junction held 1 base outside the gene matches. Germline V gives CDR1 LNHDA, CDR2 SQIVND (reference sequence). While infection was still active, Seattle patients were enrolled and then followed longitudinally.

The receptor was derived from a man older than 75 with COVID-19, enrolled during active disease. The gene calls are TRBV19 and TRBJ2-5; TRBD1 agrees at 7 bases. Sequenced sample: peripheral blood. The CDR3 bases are TGTGCCAGTAGTATTACAGGGGAAGAGACCCAGTACTTC. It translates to CASSITGEETQYF.